This T cell receptor (beta chain) was profiled in a study of CD8+ T cells in alopecia areata. Study-wide background: Treated patients were given 5 to 10 mg oral tofacitinib twice daily.

Concerning this clone itself: What it recognizes is unknown.

General study results and limits: More clonal than normal scalp was lesional scalp, particularly alopecia totalis/universalis. Tofacitinib delivered significant drops in scalp clonality and in expanded CD8+ clones among the top 100.

In germline, CDR1 is SNHLY, CDR2 FYNNEI. CDR3 length equals 15 residues. V lost 6 bases and J lost 3, with 15 bases in between. Treatment in this sample: oral pan-JAK inhibitor, 5-10 mg twice daily. Extracted from the samples, RNA was reverse transcribed into cDNA to serve as the sequencing template. Assay: immunoSEQ multiplex PCR; the TCRdb copy retains only in-frame clones and omits some. The table has 210,000 or so clones, approximately 70% seen once; the top ten hold roughly 1.2%. The V gene is TRBV2, the J gene TRBJ1-5; D remains unclear. The sequence came from a human donor with alopecia areata. The sample in question was CD4+ T cells sorted from blood, obtained at approximately week 44, from a patient treated with tofacitinib. The CDR3, as DNA: TGTGCCAGCAGATTACACGGAGTCAACAATCAGCCCCAGCATTTT. It encodes CASRLHGVNNQPQHF.